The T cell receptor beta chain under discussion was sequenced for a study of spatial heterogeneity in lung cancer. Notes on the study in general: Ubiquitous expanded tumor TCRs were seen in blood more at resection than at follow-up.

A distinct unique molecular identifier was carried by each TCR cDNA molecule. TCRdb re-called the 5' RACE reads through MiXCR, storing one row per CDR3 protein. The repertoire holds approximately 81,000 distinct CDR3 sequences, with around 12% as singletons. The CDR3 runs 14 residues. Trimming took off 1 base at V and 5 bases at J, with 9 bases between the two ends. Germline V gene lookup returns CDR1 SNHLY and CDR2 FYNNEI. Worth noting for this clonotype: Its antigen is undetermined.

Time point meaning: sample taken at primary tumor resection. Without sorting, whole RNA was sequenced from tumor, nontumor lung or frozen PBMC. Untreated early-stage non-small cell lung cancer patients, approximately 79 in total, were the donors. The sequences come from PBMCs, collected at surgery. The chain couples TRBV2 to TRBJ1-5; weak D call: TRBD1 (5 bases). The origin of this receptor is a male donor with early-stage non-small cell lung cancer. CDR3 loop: CASSEGGGYQPQHF. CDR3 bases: TGTGCCAGCAGTGAAGGGGGGGGGTATCAGCCCCAGCATTTT.